Listed here are 28 T cell receptor beta chains from one sample, sequenced in a study of cytomegalovirus exposure and HLA in healthy donors. The PCR used 60 Vbeta and 13 Jbeta primers. The data were produced by immunoSEQ multiplex PCR, yet TCRdb's version contains in-frame clones alone and is incomplete. The sample includes around 200,000 clones, roughly 82% of them seen just once. Sequencing was performed on PBMCs. Receptor source: a girl aged 2 to 9 in good health and CMV-seropositive.

The chain joins TRBV11-2 to TRBJ1-1, with 7 nucleotides matching TRBD1. Germline V gene sequence: CDR1 SGHAT, CDR2 FQNNGV. V shed 1 base and J 11 bases; nucleotides not matched to a gene: 7. This CDR3 is 13 amino acids long. The CDR3: CASSLARQGEAFF. CDR3 in DNA: TGTGCCAGCAGCTTAGCCCGACAGGGCGAGGCTTTCTTT.

This chain links TRBV7-9 with TRBJ1-1; D call uncertain. Germline V gives CDR1 SEHNR, CDR2 FQNEAQ (reference sequence). The V end lost 3 bases, the J end lost 3 bases, and 5 bases lay between the germline ends. The CDR3 is made up of 12 amino acids. The CDR3 DNA reads as TGTGCCAGCAGCTTCCCCGACACTGAAGCTTTCTTT. Translated, it gives CASSFPDTEAFF. The full variable domain, with the rest looked up from reference TRBV7-9 and TRBJ1-1, is DTGVSQNPRHKITKRGQNVTFRCDPISEHNRLYWYRQTLGQGPEFLTYFQNEAQLEKSRLLSDRFSAERPKGSFSTLEIQRTEQGDSAMYLCASSFPDTEAFFGQGTRLTVV.

V and J are TRBV30 and TRBJ1-5; D call uncertain. The germline gives CDR1 GTSNPN, CDR2 SVGIG (reference sequence). V was cut by 3 bases and J by 0 bases, with 6 bases left in between. This CDR3 comprises 13 residues. The DNA of the CDR3 is TGTGCCTGGAGAGCATATAGCAATCAGCCCCAGCATTTT. Protein product: CAWRAYSNQPQHF. Complete variable domain (other parts from reference TRBV30 and TRBJ1-5): SQTIHQWPATLVQPVGSPLSLECTVEGTSNPNLYWYRQAAGRGLQLLFYSVGIGQISSEVPQNLSASRPQDRQFILSSKKLLLSDSGFYLCAWRAYSNQPQHFGDGTRLSIL.

CDR3 nucleotides: TGTGCCAGCATTAGAGGGACAGGGCTTGGGGCCAACGTCCTGACTTTC. This sequence encodes CASIRGTGLGANVLTF. The chain joins TRBV2 to TRBJ2-6, with 9 bases that match TRBD1. Germline loops: CDR1 SNHLY, CDR2 FYNNEI. V lost 7 bases to trimming and J lost 3 bases; unmatched junction nucleotides: 7. The CDR3 spans 16 residues.

The chain has TRBV4-1 and TRBJ2-5, with D hard to call. The CDR3 is 14 amino acids. The V gene lost 0 bases and the J gene lost 5 bases, with 10 bases spanning the gap. The germline V gene has CDR1 MGHRA and CDR2 YSYEKL. CDR3 in amino acids: CASSQDPNSETQYF. The CDR3 nucleotides are TGCGCCAGCAGCCAAGACCCCAACTCGGAGACCCAGTACTTC.

This clone was seen a few times. The V and J genes are TRBV27 and TRBJ1-2; D is undetermined. Per germline, CDR1 MNHEY and CDR2 SMNVEV (reference sequence). The ends were cut back, 6 bases at V and 9 bases at J, with 11 bases in the middle. This CDR3 comprises 11 residues. The CDR3 spells CASSQWESYTF. The CDR3 coding sequence is TGTGCCAGCAGCCAATGGGAGAGCTACACCTTC.

This clone has just a few counts. The chain joins TRBV5-1 to TRBJ1-1; D ambiguous. CDR3 length: 14 amino acids. Trimming removed 4 bases from V and 2 bases from J, with 12 bases in between. Germline V CDR1 and CDR2: SGHRS, YFSETQ. CDR3 residues: CASSQTTLNTEAFF. The CDR3 nucleotides are TGCGCCAGCAGCCAGACAACACTTAACACTGAAGCTTTCTTT.

The chain has TRBV6-5 and TRBJ1-1; weak D call: TRBD1 (6 bases). CDR1 MNHEY and CDR2 SVGAGI come from the germline V gene. This CDR3 spans 16 amino acids. Trimming pared 1 base from V and 4 bases from J, leaving 16 bases between. The CDR3 sequence: CASSYWSGAKSTEAFF. CDR3 nucleotides: TGTGCCAGCAGTTACTGGTCAGGGGCCAAAAGCACTGAAGCTTTCTTT.

The DNA for the CDR3 is TGTGCCAGCAGCCCAGGTAATGAAAAACTGTTTTTT. This translates into CASSPGNEKLFF. The chain recombines TRBV7-3 with TRBJ1-4, with D unresolved. The CDR3 runs 12 residues. CDR1 is SGHTA, CDR2 FQGTGA, per germline. V was trimmed by 5 bases and J by 4 bases, leaving 5 bases between them.

The gene calls are TRBV19 and TRBJ2-5; 9 bases align to TRBD1. The V gene end was trimmed by 4 bases and the J gene end by 7 bases; junction bases not matched to a gene: 7. The CDR3 totals 14 residues. The germline CDR1 and CDR2 sequences are LNHDA and SQIVND (reference sequence). CDR3 in amino acids: CASSRGTGSGTQYF. DNA of the CDR3: TGTGCCAGTAGTAGGGGGACAGGGTCCGGGACCCAGTACTTC.

This clone was detected only once. The chain couples TRBV28 to TRBJ1-1; the D gene is possibly TRBD1 (6 bases). The V end was cut by 6 bases, the J end by 3 bases, with 17 bases between. CDR3 length: 15 residues. Germline CDR1 reads MDHEN; CDR2 reads SYDVKM. In DNA, the CDR3 is TGTGCCAGCAGGGTACAGGGCCCCGGGCACACTGAAGCTTTCTTT. It codes for CASRVQGPGHTEAFF.

The sample holds one count of this clone. This chain uses TRBV21-1 with TRBJ1-5; no DNA check was done on the table's D call, TRBD1. TRBV21-1 counts as a pseudogene. This CDR3 has 14 amino acids. The CDR3 DNA reads TGTGCCAGCAGTCTTGACAGGGATCGACAGCCCCAGCATTTT. It encodes CASSLDRDRQPQHF.

This chain uses TRBV14 with TRBJ1-1; D gene ambiguous. The CDR3 spans 16 residues. Germline V gene data show CDR1 as SGHDN and CDR2 as FVKESK. The V end was cut by 2 bases, the J end by 4 bases, with 17 bases between. Written as DNA, the CDR3 is TGTGCCAGCAGCCAAAGACTCGTTAGGTTTGGCACTGAAGCTTTCTTT. This gives the protein CASSQRLVRFGTEAFF. The full variable domain, in which reference TRBV14 and TRBJ1-1 provide the parts outside the CDR3, is EAGVTQFPSHSVIEKGQTVTLRCDPISGHDNLYWYRRVMGKEIKFLLHFVKESKQDESGMPNNRFLAERTGGTYSTLKVQPAELEDSGVYFCASSQRLVRFGTEAFFGQGTRLTVV.

This chain uses TRBV10-1 with TRBJ2-7, with D possibly being TRBD2 (5 bases). Per germline, CDR1 WNHNN and CDR2 SYGVQD (reference sequence). The CDR3 runs to 15 residues. Trimming stripped 0 bases from V and 2 bases from J, with 11 bases between. The CDR3 DNA is TGCGCCAGCAGTGAGTCGATGGAGAGGGCCTACGAGCAGTACTTC. This translates into CASSESMERAYEQYF.

The chain joins TRBV27 to TRBJ2-1; tentatively, D is TRBD2 (6 bases). The germline V gene encodes CDR1 MNHEY and CDR2 SMNVEV (reference sequence). V lost 8 bases to trimming and J lost 2 bases, with 22 bases between them. The CDR3 is 17 amino acids. CDR3 in amino acids: CASGIGTSIRTYNEQFF. The CDR3 nucleotides are TGTGCCAGCGGTATCGGGACTTCAATACGAACCTACAATGAGCAGTTCTTC.

The J gene is TRBJ2-1, the V gene TRBV5-1, with 10 bases matching TRBD1. Germline V gives CDR1 SGHRS, CDR2 YFSETQ. This CDR3 contains 18 residues. The junction had 15 bases not matched to a gene; V was cut back by 1 base and J by 8 bases. Written as DNA, the CDR3 is TGCGCCAGCAGCTTGTGGCTGCAGGGACAGGGGCTTGTCTATGAGCAGTTCTTC. It codes for CASSLWLQGQGLVYEQFF.

The rearrangement links TRBV7-7 to TRBJ2-3; D might be TRBD2 (5 bases). The CDR3 is 16 amino acids. Trimming took 1 base from V and 2 from J, leaving 13 bases between them. Germline V CDR1 and CDR2: SSHAT, FNYEAQ (reference sequence). CDR3 bases: TGTGCCAGCAGCTTAGGGACCCGGGGATTCACAGATACGCAGTATTTT. It is translated as CASSLGTRGFTDTQYF.

The CDR3 reads CSVEYMTGGRGYTF. In nucleotides, the CDR3 is TGCAGCGTTGAGTACATGACAGGGGGCCGTGGCTACACCTTC. The chain employs TRBV29-1 and TRBJ1-2; 10 nucleotides align to TRBD1. Germline loops: CDR1 SQVTM, CDR2 ANQGSEA. The length of the CDR3 is 14 residues. V shed 3 bases and J 7 bases; nucleotides not matched to a gene: 8.

This clone came up once. The CDR3 sequence: CASSEVGQGISGNTIYF. The CDR3 DNA follows: TGTGCCAGCAGTGAAGTGGGACAGGGGATTTCTGGAAACACCATATATTTT. The chain has TRBV25-1 and TRBJ1-3; 10 bases are a match to TRBD1. V dropped 2 bases and J dropped 1; count of bases not matched to a gene: 5. Germline V lookup: CDR1 MGHDK, CDR2 SYGVNS. This CDR3 contains 17 residues.

This chain connects TRBV19 to TRBJ1-2; 7 bases map to TRBD1. This CDR3 spans 14 amino acids. The germline V gene encodes CDR1 LNHDA and CDR2 SQIVND (reference sequence). J gave up 2 bases and V 8 bases, and 8 bases lay outside the gene matches. CDR3 DNA: TGTGCCAGTTCTAGGGGGCAGAACAACTATGGCTACACCTTC. Protein sequence: CASSRGQNNYGYTF.

This clone was counted once. The DNA for the CDR3 is TGTGCCAGCAGTTTTGACAGGGCTGAAGCTTTCTTT. Translated, it gives CASSFDRAEAFF. The chain combines TRBV28 with TRBJ1-1; 7 nucleotides line up with TRBD1. The CDR3 runs to 12 residues. CDR1 and CDR2 (germline): MDHEN, SYDVKM. Germline trimming cut 3 bases from V and 6 bases from J; bases unmatched to any gene: 1.

The V and J genes are TRBV5-4 and TRBJ2-7; perhaps TRBD2 as D (5 bases). Between the trimmed V and J ends, which lost 4 bases and 0 bases, there was a span of 11 bases. The CDR3 length is 14 residues. Germline loops: CDR1 SGHNT, CDR2 YYREEE (reference sequence). The DNA for the CDR3 is TGTGCCAGCAGCCCCCGGGGAAACTCCTACGAGCAGTACTTC. Its protein product is CASSPRGNSYEQYF.

The V gene is TRBV5-1, the J gene TRBJ2-7; the D gene is possibly TRBD2 (6 bases). The CDR3 covers 16 residues. Trimming removed 1 base at V and 1 base at J, with 15 bases between. Germline CDR1 and CDR2: SGHRS and YFSETQ. The CDR3 DNA follows: TGCGCCAGCAGCTTGCCTGAGGGAGGATCATCCTACGAGCAGTACTTC. Translated, it gives CASSLPEGGSSYEQYF.

V gene TRBV28 combines with J gene TRBJ2-5; TRBD2 agrees at 9 bases. CDR3 length: 18 residues. The trim removed 5 bases at V and 5 bases at J, leaving 18 bases unmatched. Germline CDR1 and CDR2: MDHEN and SYDVKM. The CDR3 protein is CASSPLAGVNFRRETQYF. CDR3 DNA: TGTGCCAGCAGTCCCTTAGCGGGAGTAAACTTTCGTAGGGAGACCCAGTACTTC.

The chain has TRBV7-8 and TRBJ2-2, with TRBD1 matching 9 bases. The CDR3 sequence is 16 residues long. With V trimmed by 6 bases and J by 5 bases, 10 bases remained unmatched. Germline V gene data show CDR1 as SGHVS and CDR2 as FQNEAQ. The CDR3 nucleotides read TGTGCCAGCAGTTCTCAGACAGGGGGAAGGACCGGGGAGCTGTTTTTT. Its translation is CASSSQTGGRTGELFF.

The CDR3 sequence: CASSREVTGMGDTQYF. CDR3 DNA sequence: TGTGCCAGCAGCCGAGAGGTTACGGGAATGGGGGATACGCAGTATTTT. V usage is TRBV6-6 and J usage is TRBJ2-3; perhaps TRBD2 as D (5 bases). Trimming shortened V by 6 bases and J by 6 bases, and 22 bases separated the two germline ends. The CDR3 contains 16 residues. Germline V gives CDR1 MNHNY, CDR2 SVGAGI (reference sequence).

This rearrangement joins TRBV6-1 to TRBJ1-4, with 7 nucleotides matching TRBD1. The V and J ends lost 2 bases and 17 bases, in that order; junction bases with no gene match: 14. This CDR3 comprises 14 residues. In germline, CDR1 is MNHNS, CDR2 SASEGT. CDR3 DNA sequence: TGTGCCAGCAGTGAAAGGAGTAGCGGGACAGCAGTCTTTTTT. This codes for CASSERSSGTAVFF.

The chain carries TRBV5-8 and TRBJ1-6; D might be TRBD1 (6 bases). CDR3 length: 15 amino acids. The V and J ends lost 0 bases and 5 bases respectively, with 9 bases between them. The germline V gene has CDR1 SGHTS and CDR2 YDEGEE. The CDR3 sequence is CASSLDRENNSPLHF. The CDR3, as DNA: TGTGCCAGCAGCTTGGACAGGGAAAATAATTCACCCCTCCACTTT. Based on the CDR3 plus reference TRBV5-8 and TRBJ1-6, the full variable domain is EAGVTQSPTHLIKTRGQQATLRCSPISGHTSVYWYQQALGLGLQFLLWYDEGEERNRGNFPPRFSGRQFPNYSSELNVNALELEDSALYLCASSLDRENNSPLHFGNGTRLTVT.